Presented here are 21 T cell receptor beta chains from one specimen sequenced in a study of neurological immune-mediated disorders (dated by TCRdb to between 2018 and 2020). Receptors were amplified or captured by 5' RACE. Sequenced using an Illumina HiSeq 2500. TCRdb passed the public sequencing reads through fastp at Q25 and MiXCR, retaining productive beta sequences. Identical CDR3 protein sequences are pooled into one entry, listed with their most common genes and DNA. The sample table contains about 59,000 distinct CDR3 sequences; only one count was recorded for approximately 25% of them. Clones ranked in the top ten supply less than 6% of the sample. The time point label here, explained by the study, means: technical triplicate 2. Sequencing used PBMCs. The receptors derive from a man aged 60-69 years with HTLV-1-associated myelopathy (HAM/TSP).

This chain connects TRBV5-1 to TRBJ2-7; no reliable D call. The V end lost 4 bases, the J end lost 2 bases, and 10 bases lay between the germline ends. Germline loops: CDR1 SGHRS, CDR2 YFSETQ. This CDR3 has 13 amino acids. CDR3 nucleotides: TGCGCCAGCAGCGTAACGTATACCTACGAGCAGTACTTC. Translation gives CASSVTYTYEQYF.

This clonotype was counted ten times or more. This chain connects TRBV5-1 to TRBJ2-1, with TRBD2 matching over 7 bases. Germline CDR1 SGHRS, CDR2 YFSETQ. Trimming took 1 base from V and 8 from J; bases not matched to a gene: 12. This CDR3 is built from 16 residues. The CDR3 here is CASSLSSSGNLDEQFF. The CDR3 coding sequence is TGCGCCAGCAGCTTGAGCTCTAGCGGAAATCTCGATGAGCAGTTCTTC.

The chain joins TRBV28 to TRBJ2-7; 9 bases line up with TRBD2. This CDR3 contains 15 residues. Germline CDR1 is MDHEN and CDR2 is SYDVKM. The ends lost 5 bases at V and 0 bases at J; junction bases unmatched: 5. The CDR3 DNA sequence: TGTGCCAGCAGTCCTAGCGGGACACTCTCCTACGAGCAGTACTTC. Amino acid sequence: CASSPSGTLSYEQYF.

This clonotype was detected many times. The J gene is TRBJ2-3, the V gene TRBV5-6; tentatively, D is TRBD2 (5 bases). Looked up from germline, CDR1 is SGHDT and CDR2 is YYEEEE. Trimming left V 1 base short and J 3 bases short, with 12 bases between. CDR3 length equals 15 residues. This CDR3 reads CASSLQGSATDTQYF. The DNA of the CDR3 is TGTGCCAGCAGCTTGCAAGGGAGTGCAACAGATACGCAGTATTTT.

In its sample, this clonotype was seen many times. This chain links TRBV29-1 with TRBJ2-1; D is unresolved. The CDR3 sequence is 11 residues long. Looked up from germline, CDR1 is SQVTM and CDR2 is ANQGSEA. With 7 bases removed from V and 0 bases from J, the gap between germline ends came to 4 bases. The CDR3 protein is CSGSSYNEQFF. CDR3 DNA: TGCAGCGGGAGCTCCTACAATGAGCAGTTCTTC.

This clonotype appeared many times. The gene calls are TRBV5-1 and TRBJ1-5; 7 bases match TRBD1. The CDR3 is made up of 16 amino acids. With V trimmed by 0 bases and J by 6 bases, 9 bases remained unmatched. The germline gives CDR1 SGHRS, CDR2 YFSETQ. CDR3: CASSLEATGNGQPQHF. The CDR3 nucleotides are TGCGCCAGCAGCTTGGAGGCGACAGGGAACGGTCAGCCCCAGCATTTT.

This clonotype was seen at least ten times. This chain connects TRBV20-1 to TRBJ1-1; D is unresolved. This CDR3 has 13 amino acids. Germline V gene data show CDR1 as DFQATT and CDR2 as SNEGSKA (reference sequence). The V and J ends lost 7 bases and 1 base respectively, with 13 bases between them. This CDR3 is CSVPGRENTEAFF. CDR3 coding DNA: TGCAGTGTCCCCGGGAGGGAGAACACTGAAGCTTTCTTT.

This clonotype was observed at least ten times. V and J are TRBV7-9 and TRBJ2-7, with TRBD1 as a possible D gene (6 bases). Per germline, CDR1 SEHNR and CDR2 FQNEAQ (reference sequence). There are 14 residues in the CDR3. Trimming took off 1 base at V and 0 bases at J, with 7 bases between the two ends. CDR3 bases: TGTGCCAGCAGCTTAGACAGGGACTCCTACGAGCAGTACTTC. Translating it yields CASSLDRDSYEQYF.

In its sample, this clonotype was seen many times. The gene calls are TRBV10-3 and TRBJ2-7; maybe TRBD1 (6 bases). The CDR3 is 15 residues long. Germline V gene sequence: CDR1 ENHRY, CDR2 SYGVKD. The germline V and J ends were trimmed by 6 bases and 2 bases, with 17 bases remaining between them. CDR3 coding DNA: TGTGCCATCAGACAGCCCGACAGGTCCCCCTACGAGCAGTACTTC. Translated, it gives CAIRQPDRSPYEQYF.

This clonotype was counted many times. The DNA of the CDR3 is TGTGCCAGCAGCCAAGATTTGGCGGGGGGATACGAGCAGTACTTC. Translating gives CASSQDLAGGYEQYF. The chain recombines TRBV4-2 with TRBJ2-7, with 8 bases matching TRBD2. V lost 0 bases to trimming and J lost 4 bases; unmatched junction nucleotides: 5. The germline gives CDR1 LGHNA, CDR2 YNFKEQ. The CDR3 runs to 15 residues.

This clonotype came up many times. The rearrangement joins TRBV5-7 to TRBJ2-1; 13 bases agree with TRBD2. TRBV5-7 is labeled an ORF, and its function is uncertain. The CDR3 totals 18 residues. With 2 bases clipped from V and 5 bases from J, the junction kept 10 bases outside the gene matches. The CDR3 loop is CASSFPYTGLAGNNEQFF. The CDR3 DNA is TGTGCCAGCAGCTTTCCCTACACGGGACTAGCGGGAAACAATGAGCAGTTCTTC.

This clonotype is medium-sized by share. CDR3 residues: CSATQTDTQYF. CDR3 nucleotide sequence: TGCAGTGCTACCCAGACAGATACGCAGTATTTT. The chain recombines TRBV20-1 with TRBJ2-3; no firm D call. Germline CDR1 DFQATT, CDR2 SNEGSKA (reference sequence). This CDR3 comprises 11 residues. Trimming removed 4 bases at V and 3 bases at J, with 5 bases between.

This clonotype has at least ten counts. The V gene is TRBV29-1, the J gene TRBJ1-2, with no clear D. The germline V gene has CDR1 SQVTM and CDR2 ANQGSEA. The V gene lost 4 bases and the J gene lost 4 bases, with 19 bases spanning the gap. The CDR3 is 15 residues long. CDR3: CSVVLSAAESYGYTF. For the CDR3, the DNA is TGCAGCGTTGTGCTTTCGGCAGCGGAGAGCTATGGCTACACCTTC.

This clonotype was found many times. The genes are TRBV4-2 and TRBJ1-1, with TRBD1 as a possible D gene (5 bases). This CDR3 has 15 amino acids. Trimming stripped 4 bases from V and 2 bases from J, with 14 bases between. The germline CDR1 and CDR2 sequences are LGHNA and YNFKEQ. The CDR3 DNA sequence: TGTGCCAGCAGCCGAACCCAAGGGGTAAACACTGAAGCTTTCTTT. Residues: CASSRTQGVNTEAFF.

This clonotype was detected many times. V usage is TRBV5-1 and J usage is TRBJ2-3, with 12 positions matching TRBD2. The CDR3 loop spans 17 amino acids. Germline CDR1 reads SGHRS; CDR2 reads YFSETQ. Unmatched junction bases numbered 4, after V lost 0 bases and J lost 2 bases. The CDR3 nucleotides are TGCGCCAGCAGCTTGGAGCCTAGCGGGAGGGACACAGATACGCAGTATTTT. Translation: CASSLEPSGRDTDTQYF.

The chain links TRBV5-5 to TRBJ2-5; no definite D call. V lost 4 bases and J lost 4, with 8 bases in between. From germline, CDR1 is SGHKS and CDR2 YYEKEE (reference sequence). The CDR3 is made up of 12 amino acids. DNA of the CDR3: TGTGCCAGCAGCCGGATGGGAGAGACCCAGTACTTC. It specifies CASSRMGETQYF. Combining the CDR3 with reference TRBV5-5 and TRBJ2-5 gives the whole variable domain DAGVTQSPTHLIKTRGQQVTLRCSPISGHKSVSWYQQVLGQGPQFIFQYYEKEERGRGNFPDRFSARQFPNYSSELNVNALLLGDSALYLCASSRMGETQYFGPGTRLLVL.

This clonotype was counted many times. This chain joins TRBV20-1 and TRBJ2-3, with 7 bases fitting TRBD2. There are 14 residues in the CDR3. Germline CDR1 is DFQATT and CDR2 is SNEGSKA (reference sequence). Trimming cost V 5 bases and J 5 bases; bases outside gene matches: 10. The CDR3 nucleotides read TGCAGTGCTGGTCGAAGGGCGGGAGTAGATACGCAGTATTTT. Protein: CSAGRRAGVDTQYF.

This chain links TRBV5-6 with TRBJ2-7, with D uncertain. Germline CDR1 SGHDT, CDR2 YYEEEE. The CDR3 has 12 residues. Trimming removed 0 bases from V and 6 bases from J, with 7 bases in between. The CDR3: CASSLVPGEQYF. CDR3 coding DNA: TGTGCCAGCAGCTTGGTTCCAGGCGAGCAGTACTTC. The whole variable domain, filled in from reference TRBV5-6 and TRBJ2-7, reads DAGVTQSPTHLIKTRGQQVTLRCSPKSGHDTVSWYQQALGQGPQFIFQYYEEEERQRGNFPDRFSGHQFPNYSSELNVNALLLGDSALYLCASSLVPGEQYFGPGTRLTVT.

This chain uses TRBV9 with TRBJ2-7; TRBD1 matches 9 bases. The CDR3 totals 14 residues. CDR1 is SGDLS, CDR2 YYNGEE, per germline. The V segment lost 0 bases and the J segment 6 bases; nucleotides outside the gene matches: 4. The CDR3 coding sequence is TGTGCCAGCAGCGTAGGAGGGACAGGGACCGAGCAGTACTTC. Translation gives CASSVGGTGTEQYF. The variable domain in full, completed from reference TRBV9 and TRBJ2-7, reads DSGVTQTPKHLITATGQRVTLRCSPRSGDLSVYWYQQSLDQGLQFLIQYYNGEERAKGNILERFSAQQFPDLHSELNLSSLELGDSALYFCASSVGGTGTEQYFGPGTRLTVT.

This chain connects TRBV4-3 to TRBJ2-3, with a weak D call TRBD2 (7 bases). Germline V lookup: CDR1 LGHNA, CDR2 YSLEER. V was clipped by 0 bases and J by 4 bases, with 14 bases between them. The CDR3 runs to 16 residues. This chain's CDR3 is CASSQDSWGGPDTQYF. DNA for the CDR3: TGCGCCAGCAGCCAAGATTCATGGGGGGGCCCAGATACGCAGTATTTT.

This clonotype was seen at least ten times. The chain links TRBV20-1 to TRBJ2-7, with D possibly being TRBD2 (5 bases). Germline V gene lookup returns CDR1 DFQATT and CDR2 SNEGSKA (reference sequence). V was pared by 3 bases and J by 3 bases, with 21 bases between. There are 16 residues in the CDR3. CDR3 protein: CSASDERGPLLYEQYF. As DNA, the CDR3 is TGCAGTGCTAGTGACGAGCGCGGGCCTCTACTCTACGAGCAGTACTTC.